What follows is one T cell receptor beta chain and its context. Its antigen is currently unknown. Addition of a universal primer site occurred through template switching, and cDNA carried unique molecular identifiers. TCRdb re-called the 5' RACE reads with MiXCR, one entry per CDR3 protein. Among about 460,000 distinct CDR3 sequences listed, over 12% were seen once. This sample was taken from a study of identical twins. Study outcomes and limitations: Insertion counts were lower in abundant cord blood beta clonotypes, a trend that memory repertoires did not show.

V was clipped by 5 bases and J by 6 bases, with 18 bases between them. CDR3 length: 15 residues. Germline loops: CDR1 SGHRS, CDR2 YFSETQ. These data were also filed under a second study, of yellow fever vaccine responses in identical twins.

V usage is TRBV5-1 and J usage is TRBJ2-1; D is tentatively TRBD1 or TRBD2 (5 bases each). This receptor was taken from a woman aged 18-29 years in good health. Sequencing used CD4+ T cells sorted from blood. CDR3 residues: CASSWGYSDLNEQFF. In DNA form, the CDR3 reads TGCGCCAGCAGTTGGGGGTACTCCGATCTCAATGAGCAGTTCTTC.